Listed below are T cell receptor beta chains from one sample, sequenced in a study of T-cell reconstitution after alpha-beta-depleted transplantation in children. Each CDR3 protein is one row after TCRdb ran MiXCR on the PCR reads. The data hold under 750,000 distinct CDR3 sequences, with about 23% observed a single time. The specimen comprised PBMCs, mostly from graft donor cells, sampled 360 days after TCRalphabeta/CD19-depleted stem cell transplant. The receptors here all came from a boy in the first two years of life who had a stem cell transplant for acute myeloid leukemia, so the T cells may come from the graft donor. Both conserved end residues are part of each CDR3. A D gene is named only where the DNA matches it firmly. Clone sizes are given selectively: once, few, many, or a class where the clone is expanded.

few	TRBV20-1	TRBJ1-5	-	12	CSASKGAQPQHF	TGCAGTGCTAGCAAGGGTGCTCAGCCCCAGCATTTT
-	TRBV9	TRBJ2-1	-	15	CASSVGYYSYNEQFF	TGTGCCAGCAGCGTAGGATATTACTCCTACAATGAGCAGTTCTTC
many	TRBV7-9	TRBJ2-1	-	15	CASSLEGPRWGEQFF	TGTGCCAGCAGCTTAGAGGGGCCGCGGTGGGGTGAGCAGTTCTTC
-	TRBV2	TRBJ1-5	-	13	CASSEVLYQPQHF	TGTGCCAGCAGTGAAGTTCTCTATCAGCCCCAGCATTTT
many	TRBV5-5	TRBJ2-6	TRBD1	17	CASSLGQGLSGANVLTF	TGTGCCAGCAGCTTGGGACAGGGCCTCTCTGGGGCCAACGTCCTGACTTTC
-	TRBV4-3	TRBJ2-1	-	16	CASSQDSRAVAHEQFF	TGCGCCAGCAGCCAAGATAGTCGGGCCGTGGCCCATGAGCAGTTCTTC
few	TRBV12-3/TRBV12-4	TRBJ2-1	TRBD2	18	CASSFGSDPGTRVNEQFF	TGTGCCAGCAGTTTCGGGAGCGACCCCGGGACTAGAGTCAATGAGCAGTTCTTC
-	TRBV20-1	TRBJ1-1	-	18	CSARDHRTTAPGLTEAFF	TGCAGTGCTAGAGATCATAGGACAACGGCTCCCGGCTTAACTGAAGCTTTCTTT
-	TRBV29-1	TRBJ1-3	-	13	CSVGGRSGNTIYF	TGCAGCGTTGGGGGACGGAGCGGAAACACCATATATTTT
few	TRBV7-3	TRBJ2-2	-	17	CASSLLPAGRATGELFF	TGTGCCAGCAGCTTACTCCCGGCTGGCAGGGCCACCGGGGAGCTGTTTTTT
-	TRBV6-5	TRBJ1-3	-	12	CASRGSGNTIYF	TGTGCCAGCAGGGGTTCTGGAAACACCATATATTTT
-	TRBV20-1	TRBJ1-4	-	12	CSASFQREKLFF	TGCAGTGCTAGTTTCCAGCGGGAAAAACTGTTTTTT
-	TRBV6-1	TRBJ1-5	TRBD1	17	CASSEGGTGGYNQPQHF	TGTGCCAGCAGTGAAGGGGGGACAGGGGGGTACAATCAGCCCCAGCATTTT
few	TRBV5-1	TRBJ2-6	-	19	CASSLLSQGWDSGANVLTF	TGCGCCAGCAGCTTACTCTCACAGGGATGGGACTCTGGGGCCAACGTCCTGACTTTC
-	TRBV20-1	TRBJ2-7	TRBD2	15	CSARDNRGGVYEQYF	TGCAGTGCTAGAGACAATCGGGGGGGTGTCTACGAGCAGTACTTC
-	TRBV28	TRBJ1-1	TRBD1	14	CASRRQGSTTEAFF	TGTGCCAGCAGGAGACAGGGATCCACTACTGAAGCTTTCTTT
-	TRBV29-1	TRBJ1-3	-	13	CSVIDLNGNTIYF	TGCAGCGTTATTGACCTAAATGGAAACACCATATATTTT
few	TRBV7-9	TRBJ2-3	TRBD1	15	CASSLRDRVTDTQYF	TGTGCCAGCAGCCTGAGGGACAGGGTTACAGATACGCAGTATTTT
-	TRBV7-9	TRBJ2-1	-	16	CASSLRALQIHNEQFF	TGTGCCAGCAGCCTTCGGGCCCTCCAGATCCACAATGAGCAGTTCTTC
few	TRBV29-1	TRBJ2-3	TRBD1	15	CSARDRGSSTDTQYF	TGCAGCGCCCGGGACAGGGGTTCGAGCACAGATACGCAGTATTTT
-	TRBV20-1	TRBJ1-5	TRBD1	15	CSASWTGGTNQPQHF	TGCAGTGCTAGTTGGACAGGGGGCACCAATCAGCCCCAGCATTTT
few	TRBV7-6	TRBJ1-2	TRBD1	16	CASSPLGGGTGYGYTF	TGTGCCAGCAGCCCCCTCGGTGGGGGGACAGGCTATGGCTACACCTTC
-	TRBV4-1	TRBJ2-5	-	14	CASSQDNLQETQYF	TGCGCCAGCAGCCAAGACAACCTCCAAGAGACCCAGTACTTC
-	TRBV20-1	TRBJ1-1	-	11	CSIRTDTEAFF	TGCAGTATTCGGACAGACACTGAAGCTTTCTTT
once	TRBV11-2	TRBJ2-5	TRBD2	16	CASSLSLAGNQETQYF	TGTGCCAGCAGCTTATCTCTAGCGGGGAACCAAGAGACCCAGTACTTC